This T cell receptor (beta chain) was sequenced for a study of T cell repertoires in cytomegalovirus infection. At the level of the study: Through public TCR beta signatures, both CMV infection and matching HLA type were indicated.

The CDR3 loop spans 12 amino acids. Trimming pared 9 bases from V and 11 bases from J, leaving 19 bases between. Germline V gene lookup returns CDR1 MDHEN and CDR2 SYDVKM. Study-level points and caveats: HLA-C-restricted CMV-specific TCR beta clonotypes prevailed in the ex vivo response. Cumulative frequency of public TCR beta families picked out carriers of CMV plus the relevant HLA.

TCRdb fed the reads into MiXCR, producing one record per CDR3 protein. The sample lists around 200,000 distinct CDR3 sequences; 17% were seen once. Regarding this clonotype: Its antigen is as yet unknown.

This chain links TRBV28 with TRBJ1-2; perhaps TRBD1 as D (6 bases). The TCR originated in a human donor in good health (CMV status not recorded). Some clones in this sample may be carry-over from other donors' samples. The sample comprised CD8+ T cells from PBMCs. This chain's CDR3 is CASGDIGEGYTF. CDR3 sequence (DNA): TGTGCCAGTGGGGACATAGGAGAAGGTTACACCTTC.